This T cell receptor beta chain was recovered during a study of regulatory T cells in long-lasting Graves disease. For TCR beta, libraries came from iRepertoire HTBI primers and Arm-PCR of CDR3 regions. Each CDR3 protein gets one entry after TCRdb re-called the multiplex PCR reads with MiXCR. The sample records 400,000 to 500,000 distinct CDR3 sequences, 20% being singletons. With 2 bases removed from V and 2 bases from J, the gap between germline ends came to 9 bases. The CDR3 is 14 residues long. Germline assignment: CDR1 MGHRA and CDR2 YSYEKL. Time point defined: persistent/refractory GD, antithyroid drugs over 5 years with positive TRAb. Scientists built the TCR library using RNA that was extracted from PBMCs.

Sequencing used peripheral blood mononuclear cells (PBMCs), obtained when the disease was refractory, from a patient treated with antithyroid drugs. V usage is TRBV4-1 and J usage is TRBJ2-5; D unclear. This clonotype originated in a female donor with Graves disease. The CDR3 sequence is CASSQTGYQETQYF. The CDR3 DNA is TGCGCCAGCAGCCAAACTGGATATCAAGAGACCCAGTACTTC.